What follows are 9 T cell receptor beta chains derived from one specimen sequenced in a study of T cell repertoires in cytomegalovirus infection. Antigens for these TCRs are unknown. TCRdb re-called the reads with MiXCR, one entry per CDR3 protein. The repertoire includes 750,000 to 950,000 distinct CDR3 sequences, 25% to 35% of them detected once, and under 15% sits in the top ten. Source: cultured CD8+ T cells from PBMCs, taken from culture after CMV antigen stimulation. Source of these receptors: a human donor in good health (CMV status not recorded). Some clones in this sample may be carry-over from other donors' samples.

About this clonotype: The junction departs from germline at one end; a sequencing error may be responsible. The chain links TRBV7-4 to TRBJ2-2; maybe TRBD1 (5 bases). Germline CDR1 reads SGHVT; CDR2 reads SQSDAQ. The CDR3 length is 14 residues. For the CDR3, the DNA is TGTGCCAGCAGCTTATACAGGAACGCCGGGGAGCTGTTTTTT. Translation: CASSLYRNAGELFF.

This clonotype was observed a few times. The rearrangement links TRBV12-3 or TRBV12-4 to TRBJ1-6, with D possibly TRBD1 on 6 matching bases. Trimming left V 5 bases short and J 11 bases short, with 13 bases between. The CDR3 has 13 residues. The CDR3 loop reads CASSGRGRTPLHF. DNA of the CDR3: TGTGCCAGCAGTGGGAGGGGGAGGACACCCCTCCACTTT.

This clonotype showed up just a few times. This sequence joins TRBV7-9 and TRBJ2-7; D possibly corresponds to TRBD1 (5 bases). Germline V lookup: CDR1 SEHNR, CDR2 FQNEAQ (reference sequence). The CDR3 extends over 16 amino acids. V was pared by 5 bases and J by 0 bases, with 17 bases between. The CDR3 coding sequence is TGTGCCAGCAGCCCCTTCGACAGTACGGCCTCCTACGAGCAGTACTTC. Protein sequence: CASSPFDSTASYEQYF.

The CDR3 spells CASGFEAEGPPRRSYNSPLHF. Here the CDR3 DNA reads TGTGCTAGTGGTTTTGAAGCTGAAGGACCCCCGCGACGGTCCTATAATTCACCCCTCCACTTT. V is TRBV12-5 and J is TRBJ1-6; D remains unclear. CDR1 and CDR2 (germline): LGHNT, FRNRAP. The CDR3 is 21 amino acids. V was cut by 3 bases and J by 1 base, with 25 bases left in between.

This clonotype showed up just a few times. J is TRBJ2-3 and V is TRBV20-1; D not resolved. This CDR3 comprises 15 residues. From germline, CDR1 is DFQATT and CDR2 SNEGSKA (reference sequence). The V end lost 2 bases, the J end lost 0 bases, and 12 bases lay between the germline ends. CDR3 protein: CSARIDSTSTDTQYF. CDR3 nucleotide sequence: TGCAGTGCTAGAATAGATTCCACTAGCACAGATACGCAGTATTTT.

In its sample, this clonotype was seen a few times. This chain uses TRBV12-3 or TRBV12-4 with TRBJ2-2, with 10 positions matching TRBD2. CDR3 length: 18 residues. Trimming took 6 bases from V and 1 from J; bases not matched to a gene: 11. CDR3 nucleotides: TGTGCCAGCAGGTCCAGACCCTCTAGCGGGGGGAACACCGGGGAGCTGTTTTTT. It yields the protein CASRSRPSSGGNTGELFF.

The chain recombines TRBV2 with TRBJ2-5; D is undetermined. Trimming removed 2 bases from V and 3 bases from J, with 7 bases in between. The CDR3 runs to 13 residues. Per the germline V gene, CDR1 is SNHLY and CDR2 is FYNNEI. The CDR3 DNA sequence: TGTGCCAGCAGTGAAAGGCTAGAAGAGACCCAGTACTTC. Translating it yields CASSERLEETQYF.

The chain carries TRBV24-1 and TRBJ1-5, with TRBD1 as a possible D gene (6 bases). Germline assignment: CDR1 KGHDR and CDR2 SFDVKD. This CDR3 is built from 15 residues. Trimming pared 4 bases from V and 0 bases from J, leaving 9 bases between. The CDR3 reads CATSDGQYSNQPQHF. CDR3 DNA: TGTGCCACCAGTGACGGACAGTATAGCAATCAGCCCCAGCATTTT.

The chain recombines TRBV27 with TRBJ2-5; 7 nucleotides match TRBD1. This CDR3 comprises 13 residues. The germline V gene encodes CDR1 MNHEY and CDR2 SMNVEV (reference sequence). V lost 5 bases to trimming and J lost 5 bases; unmatched junction nucleotides: 5. The CDR3 loop reads CASSAGGIETQYF. Written as DNA, the CDR3 is TGTGCCAGCAGTGCAGGGGGTATCGAGACCCAGTACTTC.